This T cell receptor beta chain derives from a study of neoadjuvant anti-PD-1 for oral cavity cancer. General study findings and limits: PBMC Gini-index clonality exceeded responders' in non-responders post-nivolumab.

Patients had HPV-negative, locally advanced oral cavity squamous cell carcinoma. In the case of this clone: The antigen remains undetermined.

Six replicates per PBMC sample, mostly from 480 ng of genomic DNA. Measured with immunoSEQ multiplex PCR; TCRdb has only the in-frame clones, and not every one. The table has about 6,900 clones, 75% seen once. The TCR originated in a person between 35 and 79 years old with oral cavity squamous cell carcinoma. The specimen was PBMCs, collected before nivolumab (anti-PD-1) treatment.

This CDR3 reads CASSLRAGAYNEQFF. The CDR3 DNA follows: TGTGCCAGCAGCTTAAGAGCGGGGGCCTACAATGAGCAGTTCTTC. The V call is TRBV5-5, the J call TRBJ2-1; 8 bases are shared with TRBD2. Germline values: CDR1 SGHKS, CDR2 YYEKEE (reference sequence). The CDR3 contains 15 residues. Germline trimming cut 2 bases from V and 2 bases from J; bases unmatched to any gene: 3.